A single sample is the source of the 16 T cell receptor beta chains below, sequenced in a study of cytomegalovirus exposure and HLA in healthy donors. The PCR ran on 60 Vbeta and 13 Jbeta primers. Assay used: immunoSEQ multiplex PCR; TCRdb lists only in-frame clones, some missing. The data show about 160,000 clones, 85% seen once. Sample: PBMCs. The source is a boy between 2 and 10 years old in good health and CMV-seronegative.

The CDR3 bases are TGTGCCAGCTCACCACGACAGGGGGACACTGAAGCTTTCTTT. Protein: CASSPRQGDTEAFF. The chain links TRBV18 to TRBJ1-1; the match to TRBD1 covers 9 bases. V lost 1 base and J lost 3; bases outside the gene matches: 0. The germline V gene has CDR1 KGHSH and CDR2 LQKENI. The CDR3 contains 14 residues.

The table lists this clone with a count of one. The chain employs TRBV4-1 and TRBJ2-7, with D unclear. Trimming stripped 0 bases from V and 0 bases from J, with 9 bases between. The CDR3 runs to 15 residues. Germline lookup yields CDR1 MGHRA and CDR2 YSYEKL. The CDR3 is CASSQDVWPSYEQYF. CDR3 sequence (DNA): TGCGCCAGCAGCCAAGATGTCTGGCCCTCCTACGAGCAGTACTTC.

This clone came up a few times. V gene TRBV6-1 combines with J gene TRBJ2-3, with 8 nucleotides matching TRBD2. The CDR3 sequence is 17 residues long. Germline assignment: CDR1 MNHNS and CDR2 SASEGT. The trim removed 3 bases at V and 2 bases at J, leaving 10 bases unmatched. As DNA, the CDR3 is TGTGCCAGCAGTGACCCTCAGGAGCGGGGGAACACAGATACGCAGTATTTT. Translated: CASSDPQERGNTDTQYF.

This sequence joins TRBV19 and TRBJ1-5; D is undetermined. Trimming shortened V by 4 bases and J by 2 bases, and 12 bases separated the two germline ends. Germline lookup yields CDR1 LNHDA and CDR2 SQIVND (reference sequence). CDR3 length: 15 residues. The CDR3, as DNA: TGTGCCAGTAGTACCCCCCGGGGAGGCAATCAGCCCCAGCATTTT. Translated: CASSTPRGGNQPQHF.

The chain is built from TRBV4-1 and TRBJ1-2; no firm D call. The CDR3 sequence is 16 residues long. Per the germline V gene, CDR1 is MGHRA and CDR2 is YSYEKL. The V gene lost 1 base and the J gene lost 0 bases, with 12 bases spanning the gap. The CDR3 DNA reads as TGCGCCAGCAGCCAAGGCCCCGGCGGAGCTAACTATGGCTACACCTTC. Translating it yields CASSQGPGGANYGYTF.

J is TRBJ2-5 and V is TRBV9; 11 bases line up with TRBD2. V shed 0 bases and J 5 bases; nucleotides not matched to a gene: 6. The germline V gene encodes CDR1 SGDLS and CDR2 YYNGEE. The CDR3 loop spans 16 amino acids. The CDR3 DNA reads TGTGCCAGCAGCGTAGGGGCTAGCGGGGGGTCGGAGACCCAGTACTTC. Amino acid sequence: CASSVGASGGSETQYF.

This clone was detected only once. The chain combines TRBV5-1 with TRBJ1-3; 10 bases are a match to TRBD1. The CDR3 has 16 residues. The trim removed 7 bases at V and 0 bases at J, leaving 7 bases unmatched. In germline, CDR1 is SGHRS, CDR2 YFSETQ. CDR3: CASGHGTGVSGNTIYF. In DNA, the CDR3 is TGCGCCAGCGGCCATGGGACAGGGGTCTCTGGAAACACCATATATTTT.

This sequence joins TRBV15 and TRBJ2-3, with TRBD2 matching 12 bases. The trim removed 0 bases at V and 2 bases at J, leaving 6 bases unmatched. This CDR3 spans 18 amino acids. Per the germline V gene, CDR1 is LNHNV and CDR2 is YYDKDF (reference sequence). The CDR3 loop reads CATSRDRRTSGITDTQYF. Written as DNA, the CDR3 is TGTGCCACCAGCAGAGATCGAAGGACTAGCGGGATCACAGATACGCAGTATTTT.

This sequence joins TRBV19 and TRBJ1-5; 7 bases are shared with TRBD1. V trimming: 7 bases; J trimming: 4 bases; junction bases outside the gene matches: 10. The CDR3 contains 15 residues. Germline-derived CDR1 and CDR2 are LNHDA and SQIVND (reference sequence). CDR3 in DNA: TGTGCCAGTACCCACCGGGACAGAGATAATCAGCCCCAGCATTTT. This sequence encodes CASTHRDRDNQPQHF. The whole variable domain, remainder taken from reference TRBV19 and TRBJ1-5, is DGGITQSPKYLFRKEGQNVTLSCEQNLNHDAMYWYRQDPGQGLRLIYYSQIVNDFQKGDIAEGYSVSREKKESFPLTVTSAQKNPTAFYLCASTHRDRDNQPQHFGDGTRLSIL.

The chain links TRBV11-2 to TRBJ2-7; maybe TRBD2 (6 bases). Per germline, CDR1 SGHAT and CDR2 FQNNGV. The germline V and J ends were trimmed by 9 bases and 2 bases, with 14 bases remaining between them. CDR3 length: 13 residues. The CDR3, as DNA: TGTGCCAGTCGGTTGGGGGGTACCTACGAGCAGTACGTC. It translates to CASRLGGTYEQYV.

V usage is TRBV10-3 and J usage is TRBJ2-1; TRBD1 matches 7 bases. The CDR3 runs to 12 residues. CDR1 and CDR2 from the germline V gene are ENHRY and SYGVKD. Losses at the gene ends were 7 bases for V and 6 bases for J; bases not matched to a gene: 3. CDR3 amino acids: CAIKDRSNEQFF. The CDR3 nucleotides read TGTGCCATCAAGGACAGGTCCAATGAGCAGTTCTTC.

V usage is TRBV28 and J usage is TRBJ1-4; TRBD1 matches at 10 bases. CDR1 and CDR2 (germline): MDHEN, SYDVKM. The CDR3 covers 16 residues. V lost 6 bases and J lost 4; bases outside the gene matches: 8. The CDR3 reads CASRRQGAGGNEKLFF. The CDR3 DNA reads TGTGCCAGCAGGCGACAGGGGGCGGGTGGTAATGAAAAACTGTTTTTT.

This chain uses TRBV27 with TRBJ1-3; D might be TRBD1 (6 bases). V lost 2 bases to trimming and J lost 0 bases, with 8 bases between them. Germline CDR1 is MNHEY and CDR2 is SMNVEV (reference sequence). This CDR3 is built from 15 residues. CDR3 coding DNA: TGTGCCAGCAGTTTAGGGGGCGGCTCTGGAAACACCATATATTTT. Amino acids: CASSLGGGSGNTIYF.

This clone was seen a single time. This chain joins TRBV7-9 and TRBJ2-3; 7 positions agree with TRBD1. CDR3 length: 16 amino acids. Looked up from germline, CDR1 is SEHNR and CDR2 is FQNEAQ (reference sequence). Trimming took 5 bases from V and 6 from J; bases not matched to a gene: 14. DNA of the CDR3: TGTGCCAGCAGCCCGTTAGGGGGCAGAGCCGGGGATACGCAGTATTTT. Encoded protein: CASSPLGGRAGDTQYF.

This clone appeared once. This specimen includes other DNA sequences encoding the same CDR3. The rearrangement joins TRBV7-9 to TRBJ2-1; D is possibly TRBD2 (5 bases). The germline V gene encodes CDR1 SEHNR and CDR2 FQNEAQ (reference sequence). The CDR3 is made up of 14 amino acids. Trimming removed 0 bases at V and 4 bases at J, with 7 bases between. The CDR3 DNA reads as TGTGCCAGCAGCTTAGCGGGGAGTTACAATGAGCAGTTCTTC. Encoded protein: CASSLAGSYNEQFF.

This clone was seen once. The genes are TRBV28 and TRBJ1-2, with D perhaps TRBD1 (6 bases). Germline-derived CDR1 and CDR2 are MDHEN and SYDVKM. This CDR3 spans 14 amino acids. Trimming shortened V by 4 bases and J by 5 bases, and 14 bases separated the two germline ends. CDR3 nucleotides: TGTGCCAGCAGTTCCGGGACAACCCGGTATGGCTACACCTTC. Protein sequence: CASSSGTTRYGYTF.